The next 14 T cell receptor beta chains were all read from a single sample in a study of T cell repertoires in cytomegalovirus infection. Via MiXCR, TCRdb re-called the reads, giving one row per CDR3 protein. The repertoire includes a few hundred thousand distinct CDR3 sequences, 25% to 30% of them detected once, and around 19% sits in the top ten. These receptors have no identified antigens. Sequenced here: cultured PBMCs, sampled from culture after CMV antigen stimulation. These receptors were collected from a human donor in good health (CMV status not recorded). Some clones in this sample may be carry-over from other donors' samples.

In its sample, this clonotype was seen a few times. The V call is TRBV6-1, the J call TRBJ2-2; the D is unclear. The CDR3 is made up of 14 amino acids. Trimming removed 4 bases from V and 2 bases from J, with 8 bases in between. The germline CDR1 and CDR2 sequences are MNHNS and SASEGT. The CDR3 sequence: CASSGQLNTGELFF. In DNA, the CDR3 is TGTGCCAGCAGTGGTCAGCTCAACACCGGGGAGCTGTTTTTT.

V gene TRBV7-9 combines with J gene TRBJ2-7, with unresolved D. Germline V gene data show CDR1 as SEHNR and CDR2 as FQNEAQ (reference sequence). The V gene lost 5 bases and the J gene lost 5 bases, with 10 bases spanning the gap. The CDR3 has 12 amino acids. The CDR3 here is CASSPEINEQYF. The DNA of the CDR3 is TGTGCCAGCAGCCCCGAGATTAACGAGCAGTACTTC. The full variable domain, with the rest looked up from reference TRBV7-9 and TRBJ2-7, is DTGVSQNPRHKITKRGQNVTFRCDPISEHNRLYWYRQTLGQGPEFLTYFQNEAQLEKSRLLSDRFSAERPKGSFSTLEIQRTEQGDSAMYLCASSPEINEQYFGPGTRLTVT.

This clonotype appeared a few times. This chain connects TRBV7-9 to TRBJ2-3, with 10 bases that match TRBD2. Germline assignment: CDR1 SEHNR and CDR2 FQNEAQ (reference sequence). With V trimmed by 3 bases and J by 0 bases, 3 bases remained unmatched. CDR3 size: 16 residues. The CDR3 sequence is CASSFSGRTSTDTQYF. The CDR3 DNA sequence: TGTGCCAGCAGCTTTAGCGGGAGGACTAGCACAGATACGCAGTATTTT.

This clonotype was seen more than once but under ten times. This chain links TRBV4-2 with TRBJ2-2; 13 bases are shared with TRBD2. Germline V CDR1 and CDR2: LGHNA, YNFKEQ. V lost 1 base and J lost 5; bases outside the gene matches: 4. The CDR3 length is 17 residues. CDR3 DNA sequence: TGTGCCAGCAGCCAAGGGACTAGCGGGAGTGGGACCGGGGAGCTGTTTTTT. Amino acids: CASSQGTSGSGTGELFF.

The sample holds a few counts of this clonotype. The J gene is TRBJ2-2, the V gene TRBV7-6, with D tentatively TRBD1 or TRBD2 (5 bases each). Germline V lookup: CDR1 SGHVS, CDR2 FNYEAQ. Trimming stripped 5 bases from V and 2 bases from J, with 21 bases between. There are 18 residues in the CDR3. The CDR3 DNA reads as TGTGCCAGCAGCCCCGGGGTCGCAGGGCTTGTAAACACCGGGGAGCTGTTTTTT. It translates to CASSPGVAGLVNTGELFF.

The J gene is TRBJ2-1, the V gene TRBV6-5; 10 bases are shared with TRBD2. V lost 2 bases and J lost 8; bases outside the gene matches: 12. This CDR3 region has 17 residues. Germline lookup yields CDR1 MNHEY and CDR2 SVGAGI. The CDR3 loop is CASSYPGGLAGVHEQFF. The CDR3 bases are TGTGCCAGCAGTTACCCGGGAGGGCTAGCGGGAGTTCATGAGCAGTTCTTC.

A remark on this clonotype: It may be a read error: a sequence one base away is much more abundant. The CDR3 sequence is CASSLGGVQEAQYF. The CDR3 DNA is TGTGCCAGCAGCTTAGGCGGGGTTCAAGAGGCCCAGTACTTC. The J gene is TRBJ2-5, the V gene TRBV7-2; possible D gene TRBD2, 6 bases. The CDR3 extends over 14 amino acids. Germline loops: CDR1 SGHTA, CDR2 FQGNSA.

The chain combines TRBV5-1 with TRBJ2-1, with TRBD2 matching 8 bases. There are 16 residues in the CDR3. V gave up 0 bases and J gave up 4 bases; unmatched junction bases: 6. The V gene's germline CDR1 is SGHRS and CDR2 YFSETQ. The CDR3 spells CASSLETSGPYNEQFF. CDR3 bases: TGCGCCAGCAGCTTGGAAACTAGCGGACCTTACAATGAGCAGTTCTTC.

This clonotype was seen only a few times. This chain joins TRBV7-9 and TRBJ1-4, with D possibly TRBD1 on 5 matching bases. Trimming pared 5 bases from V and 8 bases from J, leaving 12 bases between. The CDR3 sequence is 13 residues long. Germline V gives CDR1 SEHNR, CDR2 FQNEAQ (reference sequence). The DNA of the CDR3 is TGTGCCAGCAGCCCGCGGACAAACGAAAAACTGTTTTTT. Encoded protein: CASSPRTNEKLFF. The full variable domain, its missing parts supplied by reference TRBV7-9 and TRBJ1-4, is DTGVSQNPRHKITKRGQNVTFRCDPISEHNRLYWYRQTLGQGPEFLTYFQNEAQLEKSRLLSDRFSAERPKGSFSTLEIQRTEQGDSAMYLCASSPRTNEKLFFGSGTQLSVL.

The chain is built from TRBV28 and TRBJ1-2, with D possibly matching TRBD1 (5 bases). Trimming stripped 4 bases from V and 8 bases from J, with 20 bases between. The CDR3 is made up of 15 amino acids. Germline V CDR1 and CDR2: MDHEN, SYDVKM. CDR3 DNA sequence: TGTGCCAGCAGTTCCCCTCGCGGGGGGTCAGGGGGCTACACCTTC. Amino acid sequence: CASSSPRGGSGGYTF.

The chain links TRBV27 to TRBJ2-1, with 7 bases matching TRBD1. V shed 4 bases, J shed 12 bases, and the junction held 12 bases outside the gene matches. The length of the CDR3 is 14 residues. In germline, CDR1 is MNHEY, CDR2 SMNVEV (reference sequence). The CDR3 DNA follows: TGTGCCAGCAGTTCATCCGGACAGGTCAGGGTGCAGTTCTTC. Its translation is CASSSSGQVRVQFF.

The CDR3 sequence is CASSFNGANSPLHF. CDR3 nucleotide sequence: TGTGCCAGCAGTTTCAACGGGGCCAATTCACCCCTCCACTTT. The genes are TRBV27 and TRBJ1-6; possibly TRBD1 for D (5 bases). The CDR3 extends over 14 amino acids. Germline CDR1 MNHEY, CDR2 SMNVEV (reference sequence). Trimming removed 3 bases at V and 7 bases at J, with 10 bases between.

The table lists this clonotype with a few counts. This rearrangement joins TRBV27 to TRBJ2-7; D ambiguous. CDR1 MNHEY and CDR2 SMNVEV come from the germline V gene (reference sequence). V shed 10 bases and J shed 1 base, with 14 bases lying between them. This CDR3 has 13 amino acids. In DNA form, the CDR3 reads TGTGCCACCGCTAAGACTCATTCCTACGAGCAGTACTTC. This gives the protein CATAKTHSYEQYF.

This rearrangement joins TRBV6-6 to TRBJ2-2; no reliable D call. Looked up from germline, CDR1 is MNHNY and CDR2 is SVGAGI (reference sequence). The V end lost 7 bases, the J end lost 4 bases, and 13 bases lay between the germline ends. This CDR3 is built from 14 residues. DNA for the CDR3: TGTGCCAGCAAAGATAACGTGGGCACCGGGGAGCTGTTTTTT. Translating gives CASKDNVGTGELFF.